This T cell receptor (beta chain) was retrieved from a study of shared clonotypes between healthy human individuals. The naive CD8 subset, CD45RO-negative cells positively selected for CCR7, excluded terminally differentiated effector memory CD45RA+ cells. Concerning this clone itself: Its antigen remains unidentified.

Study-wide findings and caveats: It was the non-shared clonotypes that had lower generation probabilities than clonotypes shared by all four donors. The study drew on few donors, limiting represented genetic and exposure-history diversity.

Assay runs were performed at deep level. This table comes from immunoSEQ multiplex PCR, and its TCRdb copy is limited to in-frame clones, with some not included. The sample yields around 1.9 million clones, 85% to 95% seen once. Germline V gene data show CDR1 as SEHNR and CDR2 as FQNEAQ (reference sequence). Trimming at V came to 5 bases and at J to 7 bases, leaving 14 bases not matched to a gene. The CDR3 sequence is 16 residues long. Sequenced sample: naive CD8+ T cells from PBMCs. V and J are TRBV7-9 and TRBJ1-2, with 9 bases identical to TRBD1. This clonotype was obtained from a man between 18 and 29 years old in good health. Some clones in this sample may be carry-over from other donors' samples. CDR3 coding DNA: TGTGCCAGCAGCCAGCCGGGACAGGGACCCCTCAGTGGCTACACCTTC. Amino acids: CASSQPGQGPLSGYTF.